These 14 T cell receptor beta chains were all obtained from the same sample, sequenced in a study of T-cell memory formation after mild COVID-19. TCRdb called the 5' RACE reads again in MiXCR, with one record for every CDR3 protein. This table has over 450,000 distinct CDR3 sequences, roughly 20% appearing once. The sequencing input was PBMCs or a T cell subset sorted from them (not recorded which). Source of these receptors: an adult woman who had mild COVID-19 (a few samples of this study predate the infection). Cell type and time point are not known.

The chain recombines TRBV3-1 with TRBJ1-2; 9 bases are shared with TRBD1. CDR3 size: 15 residues. Trimming took 1 base from V and 4 from J; bases not matched to a gene: 4. Germline V CDR1 and CDR2: LGHDT, YNNKEL (reference sequence). CDR3 nucleotides: TGTGCCAGCAGCCAAGGGGACAGGGCCACCTATGGCTACACCTTC. Protein product: CASSQGDRATYGYTF.

This clonotype was seen a handful of times. The chain employs TRBV5-6 and TRBJ2-7; tentatively, D is TRBD1 (6 bases). CDR1 is SGHDT, CDR2 YYEEEE, per germline. This CDR3 is 14 amino acids long. V was shortened by 2 bases and J by 1 base, with 10 bases between the two germline ends. CDR3 sequence reads: CASSFLDRSYEQYF. In DNA form, the CDR3 reads TGTGCCAGCAGCTTCTTGGACAGATCCTACGAGCAGTACTTC. Full variable domain (remainder filled in from reference TRBV5-6 and TRBJ2-7): DAGVTQSPTHLIKTRGQQVTLRCSPKSGHDTVSWYQQALGQGPQFIFQYYEEEERQRGNFPDRFSGHQFPNYSSELNVNALLLGDSALYLCASSFLDRSYEQYFGPGTRLTVT.

The CDR3 DNA sequence: TGTGCCTGGAGCAGCGCCTTATTGGGAGGCTACACCTTC. Translated: CAWSSALLGGYTF. The V call is TRBV30, the J call TRBJ1-2, with D unresolved. The CDR3 contains 13 residues. CDR1 is GTSNPN and CDR2 is SVGIG in the germline V gene (reference sequence). V lost 3 bases, J lost 8 bases, and 16 bases lay in between.

The chain joins TRBV15 to TRBJ2-1; 9 bases map to TRBD1. CDR3 size: 14 residues. V was pared by 3 bases and J by 7 bases, with 4 bases of the junction left unmatched. The germline V gene has CDR1 LNHNV and CDR2 YYDKDF (reference sequence). The chain's CDR3 is CATSRGTGRNEQFF. The CDR3 DNA is TGTGCCACCAGCAGGGGGACAGGGAGGAATGAGCAGTTCTTC.

This clonotype was observed a handful of times. The chain couples TRBV4-3 to TRBJ1-4, with 7 bases that match TRBD1. Losses at the gene ends were 0 bases for V and 8 bases for J; bases not matched to a gene: 9. Germline lookup yields CDR1 LGHNA and CDR2 YSLEER. This CDR3 comprises 16 residues. The CDR3 spells CASSQDLQGGYEKLFF. In nucleotides, the CDR3 is TGCGCCAGCAGCCAAGATCTGCAGGGGGGATACGAAAAACTGTTTTTT.

This rearrangement joins TRBV6-5 to TRBJ1-2; perhaps TRBD1 as D (6 bases). The CDR3 totals 13 residues. From germline, CDR1 is MNHEY and CDR2 SVGAGI. The V and J ends lost 8 bases and 4 bases respectively, with 14 bases between them. The CDR3 reads CASWRGVGYGYTF. For the CDR3, the DNA is TGTGCCAGCTGGAGGGGGGTGGGCTATGGCTACACCTTC.

This rearrangement joins TRBV7-9 to TRBJ2-3, with D unresolved. Deletions cut 2 bases from V and 6 bases from J, with 9 bases between. The CDR3 loop spans 13 amino acids. CDR1 is SEHNR and CDR2 is FQNEAQ in the germline V gene (reference sequence). DNA of the CDR3: TGTGCCAGCAGCTTACAGTCTCGGGATACGCAGTATTTT. The encoded protein is CASSLQSRDTQYF.

The chain couples TRBV5-1 to TRBJ2-3; 7 bases are shared with TRBD2. The CDR3 covers 18 residues. J lost 2 bases, V lost 3 bases, and 15 bases had no gene match. Germline V gene lookup returns CDR1 SGHRS and CDR2 YFSETQ. In DNA form, the CDR3 reads TGCGCCAGCAGCTCCCTCCTCAGCGGGGCACGGATCACAGATACGCAGTATTTT. This sequence encodes CASSSLLSGARITDTQYF.

V is TRBV25-1 and J is TRBJ1-4; D gene unclear. Germline CDR1 MGHDK, CDR2 SYGVNS. The CDR3 totals 16 residues. Trimming stripped 2 bases from V and 5 bases from J, with 15 bases between. The CDR3 sequence is CASSEREREGNEKLFF. CDR3 nucleotide sequence: TGTGCCAGCAGTGAACGAGAAAGGGAGGGAAATGAAAAACTGTTTTTT.

This clonotype was observed a few times. V usage is TRBV4-2 and J usage is TRBJ2-5, with TRBD2 matching 13 bases. The CDR3 sequence is 17 residues long. Trimming cost V 4 bases and J 5 bases; bases outside gene matches: 10. In germline, CDR1 is LGHNA, CDR2 YNFKEQ. The CDR3 region is CASSPAGTSGMGETQYF. The CDR3 DNA sequence: TGTGCCAGCAGCCCAGCCGGGACTAGCGGGATGGGGGAGACCCAGTACTTC.

This chain links TRBV12-3 or TRBV12-4 with TRBJ2-5, with TRBD1 matching over 8 bases. The CDR3 length is 14 residues. V dropped 7 bases and J dropped 1; count of bases not matched to a gene: 5. CDR3 region: CASTQGQGQETQYF. In nucleotides, the CDR3 is TGTGCCAGCACCCAAGGACAGGGCCAAGAGACCCAGTACTTC.

This clonotype was picked up a small number of times. The V and J genes are TRBV27 and TRBJ2-7; D may be TRBD2 (6 bases). This CDR3 is built from 15 residues. Germline CDR1 is MNHEY and CDR2 is SMNVEV (reference sequence). The V end was cut by 4 bases, the J end by 4 bases, with 17 bases between. The CDR3 region is CASSYGGLAKYEQYF. The CDR3 nucleotides are TGTGCCAGCAGTTACGGGGGACTCGCGAAGTACGAGCAGTACTTC.

This clonotype has a handful of counts. The V gene is TRBV20-1, the J gene TRBJ1-2, with D possibly matching TRBD1 (5 bases). Germline V CDR1 and CDR2: DFQATT, SNEGSKA (reference sequence). The CDR3 covers 15 residues. V was shortened by 2 bases and J by 0 bases, with 13 bases between the two germline ends. This chain's CDR3 is CSARLPDTANYGYTF. The CDR3 DNA is TGCAGTGCTAGACTCCCGGACACAGCTAACTATGGCTACACCTTC.

In its sample, this clonotype was seen a few times. This rearrangement joins TRBV4-3 to TRBJ2-3; no definite D call. CDR1 LGHNA and CDR2 YSLEER come from the germline V gene. The germline V and J ends were trimmed by 0 bases and 4 bases, with 5 bases remaining between them. The CDR3 spans 13 residues. The DNA of the CDR3 is TGCGCCAGCAGCCAAGAGGCTGCAGATACGCAGTATTTT. Protein product: CASSQEAADTQYF.